This TCR beta chain appears in the sequencing data of a study of cytomegalovirus exposure and HLA in healthy donors. The germline V gene encodes CDR1 SNHLY and CDR2 FYNNEI. Trimming took off 5 bases at V and 4 bases at J, with 9 bases between the two ends. This CDR3 has 13 amino acids. PCR employed 60 Vbeta and 13 Jbeta primers. Measured with immunoSEQ multiplex PCR; TCRdb has only the in-frame clones, and not every one. The data show about 160,000 clones, 84% seen once. V and J are TRBV2 and TRBJ1-5; possibly TRBD1 for D (6 bases). What was sequenced was PBMCs. This clonotype was obtained from a man between 18 and 35 years old in good health and CMV-seronegative. The CDR3 sequence is CASSRDNNQPQHF. As DNA, the CDR3 is TGTGCCAGCAGTCGGGACAATAATCAGCCCCAGCATTTT. Full variable domain (outside the CDR3, taken from reference TRBV2 and TRBJ1-5): EPEVTQTPSHQVTQMGQEVILRCVPISNHLYFYWYRQILGQKVEFLVSFYNNEISEKSEIFDDQFSVERPDGSNFTLKIRSTKLEDSAMYFCASSRDNNQPQHFGDGTRLSIL.